This T cell receptor beta chain comes out of a study of cytomegalovirus exposure and HLA in healthy donors (dated by TCRdb to the late 2010s). At the level of the whole study: An earlier analysis of several hundred of the donors reported about 260 Gb of sequence data and 95 million to 130 million unique TCR beta sequences obtained from about 179 million T cells. Around 320 gigabases of sequencing data and 80 million or so unique TCR sequences were included in an early release covering under 650 HLA-typed donors. Of the approximately 400 genotyped donors, approximately 81% were placed in the genetic ancestry cluster associated with self-reported Caucasian donors. The study aimed to test whether cataloging public T cell receptors could reveal signatures of past pathogen exposure. The T cell repertoires of several hundred subjects were profiled by immunosequencing and related to cytomegalovirus serostatus. In addition to the first cohort of approximately 670 subjects, a separate validation cohort of approximately 120 different subjects was used. To predict cytomegalovirus infection status, the study brought together high-throughput TCR immunosequencing, statistical association of individual TCRs with disease status, and machine learning. A later analysis re-analyzed previously published TCR beta repertoires from 550 to 700 donors and added high-resolution HLA genotyping to study TCR occurrence patterns. In the later analysis, no new phenotypic data were used to find candidate immune exposures; instead, reliance was placed on TCR beta sequences and their occurrence across donors. An earlier analysis of a few hundred of the donors applied high-throughput TCR beta sequencing to assess whether each TCR beta V gene segment acted as functional or pseudogenic. Donor age, sex, ethnicity and CMV serostatus were compiled together with the repertoire data. Genome-wide SNP genotypes for about 55% of the roughly 670 donors were used in a later genetic analysis, which treated that subset as a discovery cohort. Every discovery cohort repertoire had been produced on one sequencing platform. HLA typing included class I and class II loci at four-digit resolution. The number of donors typed differed by locus, with 629-630 for A, B, C, DRB1 and DQB1, roughly 550 for DQA1, about 610 for DPA1, and 450 to 480 for DPB1. Because of strong linkage in the cohort, roughly five DR-DQ haplotypes were treated as single units for association and clustering. On average, around 200,000 unique TCR beta nucleotide sequences were sequenced per donor among fewer than 500 genotyped donors of the cohort, with roughly 20% of those sequences being non-productive. Broad study findings and their caveats: A further reported finding was that TCR beta sequences accurately predicted the HLA-A and HLA-B alleles for most subjects in the first cohort. HLA typing was unavailable for some donors at each locus, so association tests used only the typed subset. The presence/absence analyses assumed that sequencing depth was roughly uniform across donors, and that assumption may not be true. A later analysis found that most CMV-associated TCR beta chains appeared HLA-restricted, with HLA associations seemingly driven largely by CMV exposure. Linkage disequilibrium might explain the correlated functional status among segregating V segments, but an unknown experimental factor could not be excluded. Broadly in line with IMGT annotations, most TCR beta V segments showed up in productive rearrangements about 87% or about 30% of the time in an earlier analysis of several hundred of the donors. The only immune exposure information available for the cohort was CMV serostatus. Because counts were too low, roughly 16 rarely observed V segments, including chromosome 9 orphons, were left out of the earlier analysis of several hundred of the donors. A total of 150 to 200 TCR beta chains were listed by the study as associated with cytomegalovirus. A later analysis found that HLA-associated TCR beta chains were more clonally expanded and had lower generation probabilities than equally common non-associated chains. Assigning TCR associations to individual alleles was difficult when HLA alleles, especially DR and DQ, strongly co-occurred. Compared with the roughly 600-donor mean, donors in an Asian-associated ancestry cluster had fewer N-insertions in productive TCRs, according to a later genetic analysis. The classifier was reported to diagnose cytomegalovirus status with high specificity and sensitivity in both the original and validation cohorts. A cluster of highly shared sequence variants was judged likely to be a technical artifact of the sequencing pipeline. Some IMGT-functional V segments, including TRBV6-2 and TRBV6-3, could not be told apart with the 87-base-pair reads, so those segments were excluded. According to a later analysis, TCR association rates differed among HLA loci, with DRB1 alleles showing the most associated TCRs and HLA-C alleles showing the fewest. According to the authors, the approach could potentially be generalized to other disease states and immunological phenotypes. Specific HLA alleles were associated with 15,000 to 20,000 TCR beta sequences at a false discovery rate of 0.05 in a later analysis. While some public TCRs were present in many individuals, most TCR sequences turned up only very rarely across donors. In vitro tests confirmed that a few of the cytomegalovirus-associated TCR beta chains recognize cytomegalovirus antigens. V-gene and J-gene trimming of TCR beta chains was associated with a missense DCLRE1C variant in a later genetic analysis, and the association was replicated in an independent cohort. In this cohort, only TCR beta chains were sequenced, and detectable features were limited by the absence of alpha or paired-chain data. According to a later analysis, parvovirus B19, influenza, CMV and Epstein-Barr virus appeared linked to several top co-occurrence clusters.

This clone was seen a few times. What antigen it recognizes has not been identified. No per-base quality is available; no much larger clone lies one base away. The cohort was made up of approximately 700 healthy bone marrow donors. At the time of sampling, every cohort member was nominally healthy, though immune exposures that went unrecorded were likely present. The donor tested CMV seronegative, placing the donor among the 300 to 400 seronegative members of the cohort. A peripheral blood sample was provided by each donor, and peripheral blood mononuclear cells were used for TCR beta sequencing. Genomic DNA extraction from the blood cell samples was performed with the Qiagen DNeasy Blood Extraction Kit. Library prep was done by the immunoSEQ multiplex PCR assay. The multiplex PCR relied on a mix of 60 forward primers for TCR Vbeta segments and 13 reverse primers for TCR Jbeta segments. Amplification of the CDR3 region of rearranged TCR beta genes was performed with a multiplex PCR assay on genomic DNA. On the Illumina HiSeq System, the amplified TCR beta libraries were sequenced as 87-base-pair reads. Per the source publication's procedure: A later analysis counted 65 million to 90 million unique TCR beta chains across the approximately 700 repertoires, and roughly 10 million of these chains were shared by at least two donors. A nearest-neighbor algorithm error-corrected the raw reads and collapsed the reads into unique sequences, merging closely related sequences to remove PCR and sequencing errors. V, D and J gene segments were assigned by aligning CDR3 sequences to IMGT reference sequences. For a sequence to be retained, a match of at least six nucleotides was required to both a V gene segment and a J gene segment. Rearrangements were classified as productive when the CDR3 lacked stop codons and remained in frame with V and J, and all other rearrangements were classified as non-productive. Following IMGT convention, CDR3 was defined as the stretch from the second conserved V-encoded cysteine up to the conserved J-encoded phenylalanine. The earlier analysis of some 600 of the donors excluded sequences that lacked an unambiguous match to a single V gene segment. An earlier analysis of several hundred of the donors called V segments functional above 56.7% productive rearrangements and segregating when the between-donor standard deviation exceeded 5%. To diagnose cytomegalovirus status from the catalog of TCR beta chain sequences, a statistical classification framework was built. V and J gene assignment, in a later analysis, came from comparing TCR nucleotide sequences with IMGT/GENE-DB human TR gene sequences. A later analysis assigned CDR3 sequences and most-parsimonious VDJ recombination scenarios with the TCRdist pipeline. In a later analysis, every TCR beta chain was defined by the combination of its CDR3 amino acid sequence and its V-gene family, and reads without a unique V-gene family were dropped. As a way to deal with suspected cross-contamination and a sequencing artifact, a later analysis dropped 450 to 600 nucleotide sequences that were highly shared and had low generation probability. For each public chain, a later analysis derived a clonal expansion index from normalized ranks of inferred template counts within each repertoire. Generation probabilities in a later analysis came from a VDJ recombination model fitted to out-of-frame rearrangements, and those results were checked against IGoR. A later analysis scored TCR-TCR, TCR-HLA and TCR-CMV co-occurrence with hypergeometric tests, applying a repertoire-size bias correction to TCR pairs. In a later analysis, false discovery rates were estimated by permuting HLA or CMV assignments 20 times. In a later analysis, co-occurring TCRs were grouped using DBSCAN, with TCRdist sequence similarity added in when clustering inside HLA-allele-positive subsets. Repertoires with fewer than 30,000 or more than 120,000 public chains, plus five repertoires with anomalous nucleotide sharing, were excluded from co-occurrence clustering. TCRdb took over this immuneACCESS table, retaining in-frame rearrangements with V and J assigned. Such tables are incomplete; in checked studies, under half of the missing clones stem from an unresolved V gene, and the remainder is unexplained. V, J and clone size derive from that table, while D and trimming were established from the DNA sequence. This sample gives some 110,000 clones in total; roughly 9% of them show up just once. The ten largest make up approximately 3% of the sample.

Including the terminal cysteine and phenylalanine, the CDR3 comprises 14 residues. Here the CDR3 DNA is all that survives: 42 bases in frame from base 1. Trimming accounts for 6 bases at V and 7 bases at J, while the number of junction bases matched to no gene is 6. Looking up the germline V gene yields CDR1 MNHNS and CDR2 SASEGT. This clonotype originated in a man younger than 40 in good health and CMV-seronegative. Specimen: PBMCs. This receptor chain uses TRBV6-1 and TRBJ1-4; 9 central bases correspond to TRBD1. The sequence in DNA is TGTGCCAGCAGACCGGGACAGGGCGTTGAAAAACTGTTTTTT. Translation gives CASRPGQGVEKLFF.